The 9 T cell receptor beta chains below all came from one sample that was sequenced in a study of patients and donors after allogeneic stem cell transplantation. TCRdb reprocessed the RT-PCR reads via MiXCR and lists one record per CDR3 protein. The table records roughly 230,000 distinct CDR3 sequences, over 12% of them present only once. The sample was blood, either unsorted or a sorted T cell fraction (not recorded which). Source of these receptors: a human donor who was either an allogeneic HSCT recipient or a stem cell or donor lymphocyte infusion donor (not recorded which). It is not recorded whose cells these are; they may come from a transplant donor.

There are a few counts of this clonotype. J is TRBJ2-3 and V is TRBV7-9, with 10 nucleotides matching TRBD2. The V gene's germline CDR1 is SEHNR and CDR2 FQNEAQ (reference sequence). This CDR3 comprises 15 residues. Unmatched junction bases numbered 4, after V lost 5 bases and J lost 2 bases. The chain's CDR3 is CASSKAGGDTDTQYF. The DNA of the CDR3 is TGTGCCAGCAGCAAAGCGGGAGGGGACACAGATACGCAGTATTTT.

This clonotype was observed a few times. The chain combines TRBV27 with TRBJ2-3, with D maybe TRBD2 (5 bases). Per germline, CDR1 MNHEY and CDR2 SMNVEV (reference sequence). With 2 bases removed from V and 5 bases from J, the gap between germline ends came to 8 bases. This CDR3 has 13 residues. CDR3 nucleotide sequence: TGTGCCAGCAGTTTAGGAAGCGGAGATACGCAGTATTTT. Encoded protein: CASSLGSGDTQYF.

J is TRBJ2-7 and V is TRBV6-5; D unresolved. Trimming took off 0 bases at V and 0 bases at J, with 9 bases between the two ends. This CDR3 is built from 15 residues. Germline values: CDR1 MNHEY, CDR2 SVGAGI. The CDR3 DNA reads TGTGCCAGCAGTTACTCGCGCAGTTCCTCCTACGAGCAGTACTTC. Its translation is CASSYSRSSSYEQYF.

This clonotype has more than one count but fewer than ten. V is TRBV20-1 and J is TRBJ2-7; D gene unclear. Looked up from germline, CDR1 is DFQATT and CDR2 is SNEGSKA (reference sequence). V lost 6 bases, J lost 9 bases, and 27 bases lay in between. This CDR3 has 15 residues. The CDR3 loop is CSADNNRAVEPWQYF. CDR3 DNA: TGCAGTGCCGACAATAATCGCGCGGTGGAACCGTGGCAGTACTTC.

This chain connects TRBV11-3 to TRBJ2-7, with 8 bases lining up with TRBD1. This CDR3 region has 15 residues. The germline CDR1 and CDR2 sequences are SGHNT and YENEEA. The V gene end was trimmed by 8 bases and the J gene end by 1 base; junction bases not matched to a gene: 10. The DNA for the CDR3 is TGTGCCAGCGGGCCAGGACAGGGTCGGTCCTACGAGCAGTACTTC. Residues: CASGPGQGRSYEQYF.

About this clonotype: An end of the junction differs from the germline gene, which may be a read error. The chain uses TRBV29-1 and TRBJ2-1; unclear D gene. This CDR3 region has 11 residues. The germline gives CDR1 SQVTM, CDR2 ANQGSEA. The CDR3 DNA reads TGCAGCGCCCGCCACTCTCATGAGGAGTTCTTC. Encoded protein: CSARHSHEEFF.

In its sample, this clonotype was seen a few times. The chain couples TRBV12-3 or TRBV12-4 to TRBJ1-5, with D possibly TRBD1 on 6 matching bases. The CDR3 has 16 residues. The V end was cut by 0 bases, the J end by 2 bases, with 11 bases between. The DNA for the CDR3 is TGTGCCAGCAGTTTAGCGGACAGATTCGGCAATCAGCCCCAGCATTTT. The encoded protein is CASSLADRFGNQPQHF.

This clonotype was observed many times. The CDR3: CASSKGQRSTGELFF. CDR3 bases: TGTGCCAGCAGTAAGGGACAAAGGAGCACCGGGGAGCTGTTTTTT. The V call is TRBV12-3 or TRBV12-4, the J call TRBJ2-2, with a weak D call TRBD1 (6 bases). This CDR3 spans 15 amino acids. V was clipped by 5 bases and J by 4 bases, with 14 bases between them.

This clonotype occurred a few times. This chain connects TRBV6-1 to TRBJ2-7, with TRBD2 as a possible D gene (6 bases). The germline CDR1 and CDR2 sequences are MNHNS and SASEGT. V was cut by 6 bases and J by 1 base, with 16 bases left in between. This CDR3 comprises 15 residues. DNA for the CDR3: TGTGCCAGCAGCGCACTGAGCGGGCCTTCCTACGAGCAGTACTTC. This encodes CASSALSGPSYEQYF.